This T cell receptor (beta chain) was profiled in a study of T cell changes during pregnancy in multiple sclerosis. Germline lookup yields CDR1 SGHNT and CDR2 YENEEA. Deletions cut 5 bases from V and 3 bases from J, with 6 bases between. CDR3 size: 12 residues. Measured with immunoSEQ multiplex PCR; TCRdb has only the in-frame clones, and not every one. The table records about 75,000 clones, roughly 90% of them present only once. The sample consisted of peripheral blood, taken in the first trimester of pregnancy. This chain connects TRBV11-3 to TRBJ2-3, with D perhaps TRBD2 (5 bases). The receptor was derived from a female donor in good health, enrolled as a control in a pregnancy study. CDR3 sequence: CASSRGTDTQYF. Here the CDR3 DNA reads TGTGCCAGCAGCCGAGGGACAGATACGCAGTATTTT.